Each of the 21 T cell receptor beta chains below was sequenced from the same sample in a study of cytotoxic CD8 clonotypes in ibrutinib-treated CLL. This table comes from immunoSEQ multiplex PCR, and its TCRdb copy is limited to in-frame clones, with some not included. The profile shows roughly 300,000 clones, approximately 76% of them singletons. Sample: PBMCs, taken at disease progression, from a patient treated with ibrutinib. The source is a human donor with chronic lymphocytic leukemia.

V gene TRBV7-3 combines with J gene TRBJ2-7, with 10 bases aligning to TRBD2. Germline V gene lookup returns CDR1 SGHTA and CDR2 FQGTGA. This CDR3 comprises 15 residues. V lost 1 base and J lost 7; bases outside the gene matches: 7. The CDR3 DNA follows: TGTGCCAGCAGCTTAAACCCTAGCGGGAGATTTGAGCAGTACTTC. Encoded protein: CASSLNPSGRFEQYF.

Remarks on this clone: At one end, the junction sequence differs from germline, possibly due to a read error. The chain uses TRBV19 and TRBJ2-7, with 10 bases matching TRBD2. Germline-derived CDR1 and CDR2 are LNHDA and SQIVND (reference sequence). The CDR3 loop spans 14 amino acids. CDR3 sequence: CASSSGGPSYEQYF. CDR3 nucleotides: TGTGCCAGCAGTAGCGGGGGGCCCTCCTACGAGCAGTACTTC. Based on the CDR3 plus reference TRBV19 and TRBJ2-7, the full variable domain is DGGITQSPKYLFRKEGQNVTLSCEQNLNHDAMYWYRQDPGQGLRLIYYSQIVNDFQKGDIAEGYSVSREKKESFPLTVTSAQKNPTAFYLCASSSGGPSYEQYFGPGTRLTVT.

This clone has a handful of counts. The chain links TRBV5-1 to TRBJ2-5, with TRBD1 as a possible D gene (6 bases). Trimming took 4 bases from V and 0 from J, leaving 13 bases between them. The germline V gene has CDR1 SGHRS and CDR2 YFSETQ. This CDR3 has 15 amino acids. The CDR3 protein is CASSMTGLYQETQYF. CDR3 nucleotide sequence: TGCGCCAGCAGCATGACAGGATTGTACCAAGAGACCCAGTACTTC.

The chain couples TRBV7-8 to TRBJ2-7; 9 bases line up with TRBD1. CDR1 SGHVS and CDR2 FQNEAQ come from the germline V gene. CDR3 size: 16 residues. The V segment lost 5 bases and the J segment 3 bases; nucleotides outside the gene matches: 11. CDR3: CASSRGRKDRGYEQYF. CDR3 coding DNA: TGTGCCAGCAGCCGAGGCAGAAAGGACAGGGGCTACGAGCAGTACTTC.

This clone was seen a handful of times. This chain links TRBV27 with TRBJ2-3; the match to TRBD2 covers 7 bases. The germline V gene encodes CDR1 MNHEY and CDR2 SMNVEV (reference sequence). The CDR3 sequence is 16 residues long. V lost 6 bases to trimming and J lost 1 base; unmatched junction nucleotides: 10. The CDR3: CASSLYSGKRTDTQYF. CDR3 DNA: TGTGCCAGCAGCCTCTACAGCGGGAAGCGCACAGATACGCAGTATTTT.

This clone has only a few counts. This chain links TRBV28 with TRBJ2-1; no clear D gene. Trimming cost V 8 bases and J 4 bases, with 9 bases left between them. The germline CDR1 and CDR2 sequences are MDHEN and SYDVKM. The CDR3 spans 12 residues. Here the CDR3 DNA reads TGTGCCAGCGGGCCCGAGTACAATGAGCAGTTCTTC. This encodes CASGPEYNEQFF.

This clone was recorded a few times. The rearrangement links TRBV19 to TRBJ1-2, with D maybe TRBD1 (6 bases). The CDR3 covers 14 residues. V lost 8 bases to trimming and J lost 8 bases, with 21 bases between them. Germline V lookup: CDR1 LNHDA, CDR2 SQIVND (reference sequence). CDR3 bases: TGTGCCAGTGGGCCCCAGGGGCGTTCGACCGGCTACACCTTC. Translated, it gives CASGPQGRSTGYTF.

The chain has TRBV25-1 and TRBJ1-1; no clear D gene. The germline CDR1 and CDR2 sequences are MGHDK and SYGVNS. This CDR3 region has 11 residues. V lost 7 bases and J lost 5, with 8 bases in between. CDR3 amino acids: CASKYGTEAFF. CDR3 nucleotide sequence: TGTGCCAGCAAATATGGTACTGAAGCTTTCTTT.

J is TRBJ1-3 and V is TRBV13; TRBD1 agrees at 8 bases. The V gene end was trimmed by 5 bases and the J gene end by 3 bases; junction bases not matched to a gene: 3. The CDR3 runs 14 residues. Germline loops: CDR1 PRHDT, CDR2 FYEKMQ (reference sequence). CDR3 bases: TGTGCCAGCAGCAGGACAGGGAGTGGAAACACCATATATTTT. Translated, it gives CASSRTGSGNTIYF.

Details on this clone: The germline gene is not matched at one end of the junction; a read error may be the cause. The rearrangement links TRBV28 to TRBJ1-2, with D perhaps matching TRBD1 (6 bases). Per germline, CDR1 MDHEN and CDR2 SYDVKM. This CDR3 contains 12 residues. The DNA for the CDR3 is TGTGCCAGCGTGACAGGCCCTCTTGGGTTAGCCTTC. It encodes CASVTGPLGLAF.

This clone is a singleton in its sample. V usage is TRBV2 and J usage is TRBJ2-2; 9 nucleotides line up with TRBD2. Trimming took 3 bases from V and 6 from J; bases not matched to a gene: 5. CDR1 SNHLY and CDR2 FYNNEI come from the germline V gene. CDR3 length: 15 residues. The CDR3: CASSESLAGPGELFF. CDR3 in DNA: TGTGCCAGCAGTGAGAGTCTAGCGGGGCCCGGGGAGCTGTTTTTT.

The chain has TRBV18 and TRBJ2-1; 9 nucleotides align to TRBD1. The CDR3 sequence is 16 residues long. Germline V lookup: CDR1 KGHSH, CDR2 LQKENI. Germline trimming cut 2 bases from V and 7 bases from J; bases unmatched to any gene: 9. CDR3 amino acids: CASSPGGTGWKNEQFF. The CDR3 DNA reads TGTGCCAGCTCACCAGGTGGGACAGGGTGGAAGAATGAGCAGTTCTTC.

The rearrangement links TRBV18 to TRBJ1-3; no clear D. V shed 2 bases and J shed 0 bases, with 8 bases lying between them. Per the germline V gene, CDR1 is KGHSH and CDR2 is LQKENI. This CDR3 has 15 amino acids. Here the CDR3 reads CASSPNRLSGNTIYF. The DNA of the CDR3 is TGTGCCAGCTCACCAAACCGACTCTCTGGAAACACCATATATTTT.

CDR3 protein: CSVSAGRAWDTQYF. The CDR3 DNA reads as TGCAGCGTTTCGGCCGGGAGGGCCTGGGATACGCAGTATTTT. The chain employs TRBV29-1 and TRBJ2-3; TRBD2 agrees at 8 bases. The CDR3 is made up of 14 amino acids. The germline CDR1 and CDR2 sequences are SQVTM and ANQGSEA. After removal of 5 bases from V and 6 bases from J, the junction contained 10 bases not matched to a gene.

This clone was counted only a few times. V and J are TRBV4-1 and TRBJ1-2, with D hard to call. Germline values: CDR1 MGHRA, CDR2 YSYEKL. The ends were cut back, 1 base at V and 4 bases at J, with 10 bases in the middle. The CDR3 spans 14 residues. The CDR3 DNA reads TGCGCCAGCAGCCAAGTATGGGCAGTCTATGGCTACACCTTC. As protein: CASSQVWAVYGYTF.

The DNA of the CDR3 is TGTGCTAGTGGTTTTGGGACAACGAACACCGGGGAGCTGTTTTTT. This translates into CASGFGTTNTGELFF. The chain links TRBV12-5 to TRBJ2-2; possibly TRBD1 for D (6 bases). V lost 3 bases, J lost 0 bases, and 8 bases lay in between. Germline assignment: CDR1 LGHNT and CDR2 FRNRAP. CDR3 length: 15 residues.

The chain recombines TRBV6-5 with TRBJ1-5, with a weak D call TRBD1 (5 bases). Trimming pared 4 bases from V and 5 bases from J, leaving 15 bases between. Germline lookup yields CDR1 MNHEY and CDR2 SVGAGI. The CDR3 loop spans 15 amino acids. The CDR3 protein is CASSSDARGHQPQHF. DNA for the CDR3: TGTGCCAGCAGTTCTGACGCAAGGGGCCATCAGCCCCAGCATTTT.

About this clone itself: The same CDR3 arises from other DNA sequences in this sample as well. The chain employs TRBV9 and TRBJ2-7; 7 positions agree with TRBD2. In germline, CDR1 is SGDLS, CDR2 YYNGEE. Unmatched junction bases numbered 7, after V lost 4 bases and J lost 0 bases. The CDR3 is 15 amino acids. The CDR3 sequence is CASSPGGGSSYEQYF. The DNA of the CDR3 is TGTGCCAGCAGCCCCGGTGGCGGGAGCTCCTACGAGCAGTACTTC. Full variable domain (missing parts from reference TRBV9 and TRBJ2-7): DSGVTQTPKHLITATGQRVTLRCSPRSGDLSVYWYQQSLDQGLQFLIQYYNGEERAKGNILERFSAQQFPDLHSELNLSSLELGDSALYFCASSPGGGSSYEQYFGPGTRLTVT.

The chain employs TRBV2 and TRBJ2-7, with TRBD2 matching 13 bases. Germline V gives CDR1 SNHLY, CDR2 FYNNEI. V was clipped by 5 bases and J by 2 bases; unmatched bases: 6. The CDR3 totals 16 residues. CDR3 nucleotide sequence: TGTGCCAGCAGTAAGAGACTAGCGGGGGGCACCTACGAGCAGTACTTC. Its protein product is CASSKRLAGGTYEQYF.

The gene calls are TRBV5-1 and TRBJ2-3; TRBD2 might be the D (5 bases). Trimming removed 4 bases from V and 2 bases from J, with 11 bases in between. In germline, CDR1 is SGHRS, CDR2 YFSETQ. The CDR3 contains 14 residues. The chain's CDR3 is CASSPAGPTDTQYF. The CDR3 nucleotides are TGCGCCAGCAGCCCGGCGGGCCCCACAGATACGCAGTATTTT.

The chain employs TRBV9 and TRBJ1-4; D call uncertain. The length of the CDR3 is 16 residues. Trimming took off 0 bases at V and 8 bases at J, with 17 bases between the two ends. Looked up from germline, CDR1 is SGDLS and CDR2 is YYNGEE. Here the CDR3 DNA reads TGTGCCAGCAGCGTAGAGTCGGGGTGGCCCAGCGAAAAACTGTTTTTT. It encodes CASSVESGWPSEKLFF. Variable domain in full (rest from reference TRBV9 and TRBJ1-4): DSGVTQTPKHLITATGQRVTLRCSPRSGDLSVYWYQQSLDQGLQFLIQYYNGEERAKGNILERFSAQQFPDLHSELNLSSLELGDSALYFCASSVESGWPSEKLFFGSGTQLSVL.